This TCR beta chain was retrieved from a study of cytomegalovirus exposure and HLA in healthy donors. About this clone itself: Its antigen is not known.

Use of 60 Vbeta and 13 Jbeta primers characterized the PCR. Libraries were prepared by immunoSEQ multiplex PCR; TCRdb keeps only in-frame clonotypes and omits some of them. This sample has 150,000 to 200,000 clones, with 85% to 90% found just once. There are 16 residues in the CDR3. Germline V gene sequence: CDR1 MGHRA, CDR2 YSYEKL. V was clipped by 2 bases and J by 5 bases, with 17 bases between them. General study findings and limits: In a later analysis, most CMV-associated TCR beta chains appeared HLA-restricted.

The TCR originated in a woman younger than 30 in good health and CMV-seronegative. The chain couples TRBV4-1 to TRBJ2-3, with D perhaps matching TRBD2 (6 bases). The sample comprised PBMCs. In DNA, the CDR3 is TGCGCCAGCAGCCAATGGGGGGTAGGGTTGATAGATACGCAGTATTTT. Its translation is CASSQWGVGLIDTQYF.